In its sample, the clone carrying this T cell receptor beta chain was seen many times. Its antigen is as yet unknown. This specimen belongs to a study of T cells in Graves' hyperthyroidism and ophthalmopathy. Study observations and caveats: Most thyroid clonotypes expanded above 0.001 appeared in blood too.

Amplification of TCR beta CDR3 regions used RNA as the template. RT-PCR in the first round (using the HTBI primer set) targeted the TCR CDR3. TCRdb used MiXCR to reprocess the multiplex PCR reads, holding one entry per CDR3 protein. This sample has around 610,000 distinct CDR3 sequences; under 15% occur once, and the top ten carry roughly 4.5%. V shed 1 base and J shed 2 bases, with 14 bases lying between them. There are 16 residues in the CDR3. The germline CDR1 and CDR2 sequences are SGHVS and FQNEAQ. The specimen was blood. The V gene is TRBV7-8, the J gene TRBJ1-1, with D tentatively TRBD1 (6 bases). The TCR sequence derives from a woman between 40 and 55 years old with Graves' ophthalmopathy. Here the CDR3 reads CASSLGEGGPNTEAFF. The CDR3 nucleotides read TGTGCCAGCAGCTTAGGGGAGGGGGGGCCAAACACTGAAGCTTTCTTT.